The text below deals with one T cell receptor (beta chain). Residents of about two dozen US areas, aged about 18 to 89 years, made up the participants. Allocation to cohorts depended on clinical history reported by the participants. Germline V gene sequence: CDR1 GTSNPN, CDR2 SVGIG (reference sequence). V trimming: 1 base; J trimming: 2 bases; junction bases outside the gene matches: 5. The CDR3 extends over 15 amino acids. This sample was taken from a study of blood T cell repertoires in COVID-19. Turning to the study itself: COVID-19 samples from acute and convalescent phases originated in the United States, Italy and Spain.

In the original analysis: Reference gene primer amplification gave nucleated cell count estimates. Assay used: immunoSEQ multiplex PCR; TCRdb lists only in-frame clones, some missing. That table supplies the V and J calls and clone size; D and trimming were determined from the DNA. The sample records 350,000 to 400,000 clones, around 87% being singletons. The receptor was derived from a man aged 40-55 years in a cohort exposed to, infected with or recovered from COVID-19 (not recorded which). Sequencing input: PBMCs or T cells enriched from blood (not recorded which). The chain links TRBV30 to TRBJ2-5; 9 bases line up with TRBD1. CDR3 DNA sequence: TGTGCCTGGAGTGGTTTGGGACAGGGTCAAGAGACCCAGTACTTC. Protein product: CAWSGLGQGQETQYF.